This T cell receptor (beta chain) was identified in a study of T-cell memory formation after mild COVID-19. One entry per CDR3 protein results from TCRdb running MiXCR on the 5' RACE reads. The data hold 200,000 to 300,000 distinct CDR3 sequences, with just over 15% observed a single time. This clonotype was counted a few times. This CDR3 contains 17 residues. The germline V gene encodes CDR1 SGHRS and CDR2 YFSETQ. V dropped 5 bases and J dropped 2; count of bases not matched to a gene: 13. The receptor's source is an adult woman who had mild COVID-19 (a few samples of this study predate the infection). Cell type and time point are not known. The material sequenced was PBMCs or a T cell subset sorted from them (not recorded which). The rearrangement uses TRBV5-1 and TRBJ2-7; 10 bases are shared with TRBD1. The CDR3, as DNA: TGCGCCAGCAGTCGGACACCGGGACAGGGGTCAACCTACGAGCAGTACTTC. Encoded protein: CASSRTPGQGSTYEQYF.